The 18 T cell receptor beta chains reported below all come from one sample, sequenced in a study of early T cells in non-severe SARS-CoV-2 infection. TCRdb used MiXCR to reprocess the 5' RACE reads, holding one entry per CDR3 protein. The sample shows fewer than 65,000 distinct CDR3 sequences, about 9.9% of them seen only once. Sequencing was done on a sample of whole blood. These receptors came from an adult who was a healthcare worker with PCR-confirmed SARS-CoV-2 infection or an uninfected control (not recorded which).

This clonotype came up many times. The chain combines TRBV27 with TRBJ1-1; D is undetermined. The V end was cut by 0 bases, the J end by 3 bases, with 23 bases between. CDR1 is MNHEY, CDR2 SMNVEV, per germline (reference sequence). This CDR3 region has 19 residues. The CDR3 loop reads CASSLSLTSGARRDTEAFF. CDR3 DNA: TGTGCCAGCAGTTTATCCCTTACCTCGGGTGCCAGAAGGGACACTGAAGCTTTCTTT.

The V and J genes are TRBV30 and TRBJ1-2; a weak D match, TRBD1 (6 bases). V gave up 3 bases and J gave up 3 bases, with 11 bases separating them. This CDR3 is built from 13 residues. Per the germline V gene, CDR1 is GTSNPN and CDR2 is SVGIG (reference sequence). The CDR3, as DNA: TGTGCCTGGAGCCCAAGGGGGTACTATGGCTACACCTTC. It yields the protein CAWSPRGYYGYTF.

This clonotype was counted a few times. The chain's CDR3 is CASSYSRDPVTEAFF. The CDR3 bases are TGTGCCAGCAGTTATTCTAGGGATCCGGTTACTGAAGCTTTCTTT. The chain has TRBV6-5 and TRBJ1-1; D is unresolved. Germline V lookup: CDR1 MNHEY, CDR2 SVGAGI. This CDR3 is 15 amino acids long. V lost 3 bases, J lost 5 bases, and 16 bases lay in between.

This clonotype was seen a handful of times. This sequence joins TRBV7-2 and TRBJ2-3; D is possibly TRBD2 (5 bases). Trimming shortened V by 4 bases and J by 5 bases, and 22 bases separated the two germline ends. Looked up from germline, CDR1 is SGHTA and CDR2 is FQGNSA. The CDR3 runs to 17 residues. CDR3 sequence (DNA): TGTGCCAGCAGCTCCTATTCGGGCAGGACCCGGGGAGATACGCAGTATTTT. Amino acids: CASSSYSGRTRGDTQYF.

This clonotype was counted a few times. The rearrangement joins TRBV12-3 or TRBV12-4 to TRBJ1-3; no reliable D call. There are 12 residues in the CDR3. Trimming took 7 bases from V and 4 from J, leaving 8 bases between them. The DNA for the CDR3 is TGTGCCAGCACCATGATCGGAAACACCATATATTTT. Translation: CASTMIGNTIYF.

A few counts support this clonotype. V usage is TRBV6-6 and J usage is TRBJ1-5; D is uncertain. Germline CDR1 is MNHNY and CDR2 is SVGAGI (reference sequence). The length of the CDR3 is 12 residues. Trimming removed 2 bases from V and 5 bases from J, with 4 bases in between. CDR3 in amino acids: CASSYLDQPQHF. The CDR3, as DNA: TGTGCCAGCAGTTACCTAGATCAGCCCCAGCATTTT.

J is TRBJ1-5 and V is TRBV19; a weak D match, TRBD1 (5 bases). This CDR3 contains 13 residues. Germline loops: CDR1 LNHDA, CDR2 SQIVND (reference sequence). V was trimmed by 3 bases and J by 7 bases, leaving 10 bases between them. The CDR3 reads CASSIRGEQPQHF. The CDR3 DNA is TGTGCCAGTAGTATCCGGGGGGAACAGCCCCAGCATTTT.

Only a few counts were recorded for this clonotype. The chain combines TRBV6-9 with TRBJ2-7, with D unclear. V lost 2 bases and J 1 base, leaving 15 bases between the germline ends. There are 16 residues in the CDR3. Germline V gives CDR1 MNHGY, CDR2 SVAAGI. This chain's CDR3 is CASSYKRLGRSYEQYV. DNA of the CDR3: TGTGCCAGCAGTTATAAAAGACTTGGACGGTCCTACGAGCAGTACGTC.

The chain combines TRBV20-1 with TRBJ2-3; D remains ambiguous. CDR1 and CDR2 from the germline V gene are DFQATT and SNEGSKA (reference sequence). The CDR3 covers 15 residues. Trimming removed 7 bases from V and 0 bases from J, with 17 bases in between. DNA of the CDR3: TGCAGTGTTGTCTTATCGGCGGTGAGCACAGATACGCAGTATTTT. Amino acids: CSVVLSAVSTDTQYF.

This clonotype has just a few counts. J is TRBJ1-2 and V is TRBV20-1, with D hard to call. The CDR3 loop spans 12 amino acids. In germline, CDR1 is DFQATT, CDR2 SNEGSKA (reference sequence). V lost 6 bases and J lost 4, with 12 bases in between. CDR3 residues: CSARAFLYGYTF. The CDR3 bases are TGCAGTGCAAGGGCCTTCCTCTATGGCTACACCTTC.

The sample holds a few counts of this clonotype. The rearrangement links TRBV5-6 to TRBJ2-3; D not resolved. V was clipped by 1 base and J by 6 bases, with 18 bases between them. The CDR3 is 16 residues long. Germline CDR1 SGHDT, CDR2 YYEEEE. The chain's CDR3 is CASSLPKLRVRDTQYF. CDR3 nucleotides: TGTGCCAGCAGCTTGCCGAAGCTTAGAGTGAGGGATACGCAGTATTTT.

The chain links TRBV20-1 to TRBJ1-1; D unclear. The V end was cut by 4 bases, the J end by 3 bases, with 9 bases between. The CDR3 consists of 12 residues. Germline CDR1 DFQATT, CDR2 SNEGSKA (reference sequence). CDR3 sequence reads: CSATPGHTEAFF. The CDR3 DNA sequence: TGCAGTGCTACCCCCGGCCACACTGAAGCTTTCTTT.

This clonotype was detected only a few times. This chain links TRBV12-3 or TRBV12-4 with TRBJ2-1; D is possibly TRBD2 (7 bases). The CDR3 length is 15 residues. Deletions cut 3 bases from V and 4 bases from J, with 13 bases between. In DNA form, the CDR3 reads TGTGCCAGCAGTTTGTACGGGGGGCCGTACAATGAGCAGTTCTTC. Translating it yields CASSLYGGPYNEQFF.

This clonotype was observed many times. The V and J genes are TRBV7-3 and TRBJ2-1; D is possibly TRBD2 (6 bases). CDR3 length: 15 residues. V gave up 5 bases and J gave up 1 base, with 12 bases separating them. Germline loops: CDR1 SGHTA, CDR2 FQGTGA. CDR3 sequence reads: CASSRSRGSYNEQFF. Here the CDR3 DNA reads TGTGCCAGCAGCCGTTCACGGGGGTCCTACAATGAGCAGTTCTTC.

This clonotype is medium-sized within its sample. This chain's CDR3 is CASSLLIGEERTEAFF. The CDR3 bases are TGTGCCAGCAGCTTGTTGATTGGTGAGGAGAGAACTGAAGCTTTCTTT. This chain uses TRBV5-6 with TRBJ1-1; D is ambiguous. The V end was cut by 1 base, the J end by 5 bases, with 18 bases between. Germline loops: CDR1 SGHDT, CDR2 YYEEEE. The CDR3 is made up of 16 amino acids.

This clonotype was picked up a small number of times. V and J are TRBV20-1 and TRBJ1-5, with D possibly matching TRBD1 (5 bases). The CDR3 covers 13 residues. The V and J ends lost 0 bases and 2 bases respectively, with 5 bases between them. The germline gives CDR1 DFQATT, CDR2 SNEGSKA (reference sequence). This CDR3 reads CSAREGRNQPQHF. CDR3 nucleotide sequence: TGCAGTGCTAGAGAGGGGCGCAATCAGCCCCAGCATTTT.

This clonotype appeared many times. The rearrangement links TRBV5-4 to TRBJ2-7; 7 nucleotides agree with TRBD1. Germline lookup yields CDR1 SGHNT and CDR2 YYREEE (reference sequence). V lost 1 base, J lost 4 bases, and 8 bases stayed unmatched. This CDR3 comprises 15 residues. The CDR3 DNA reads TGTGCCAGCAGCTTGATGTTTGAGGGGGCATACGAGCAGTACGTC. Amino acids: CASSLMFEGAYEQYV.

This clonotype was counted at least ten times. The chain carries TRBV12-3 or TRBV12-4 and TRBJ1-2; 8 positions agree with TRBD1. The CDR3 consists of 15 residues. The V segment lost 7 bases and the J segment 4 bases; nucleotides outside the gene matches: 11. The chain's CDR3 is CASKRSGGRIYGYTF. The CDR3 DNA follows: TGTGCCAGCAAACGTTCAGGGGGCCGCATCTATGGCTACACCTTC.